A selection of T cell receptor beta chains follows, all from one sample in a study of post-analysis software for immune sequencing data. Via MiXCR, TCRdb re-called the PCR reads, giving one row per CDR3 protein. The sample includes 700,000 to 900,000 distinct CDR3 sequences, around 45% of them seen just once. The sample taken for sequencing was blood. These receptors originate from a girl under 18 with multiple sclerosis. The CDR3 runs from the conserved cysteine through the conserved F or W.

>TRBJ2-1|TRBV24-1
CATSGDYNEQFF
>TRBJ2-3|TRBV4-1
CASSQGGWADTQYF
>TRBJ2-7|TRBV10-3
CAIRGTSSYEQYF
>TRBJ2-5|TRBV28
CASSSTRRRETQYF
>TRBJ1-2|TRBV29-1
CSVAGQGAYGYTF
>TRBJ2-7|TRBV27
CASMDPSYEQYF
>NA|TRBV27
CASSLSSGLASEQYF
>TRBJ2-7|TRBV29-1
CSVSKVRSDEQYF
>TRBJ1-1|TRBV3-1
CVSSQDWTGRMNTEAFF
>TRBJ2-1|TRBV7-6
CASSNPGLVNEQFF
>TRBJ1-2|TRBV18
CASSQDRINGHTF
>TRBJ1-5|TRBV20-1
CSASWSADSDQPQHF
>TRBJ2-1|TRBV27
CASSLFLYNEQFF
>TRBJ2-3|TRBV10-3
CAISESNSLYTQYF
>TRBJ2-3|TRBV7-9
CASSPLGVTSTDTQYF
>TRBJ2-1|TRBV7-3
CASSSTPGLAGGANEQFF
>TRBJ2-5|TRBV29-1
CSVEPGTSGGDEQYF
>TRBJ2-2|TRBV7-9
CASSLDGIGGELFF
>TRBJ2-5|TRBV5-1
CASSSPGQSDQETQYF
>TRBJ2-1|TRBV6-5
CASSYNALAGSSYNEQFF
>TRBJ2-1|TRBV7-6
CASSLGTGPEQFF
>TRBJ2-5|TRBV7-9
CASTTGLGGLETQYF
>TRBJ2-1|TRBV12-3/TRBV12-4
CASSTTGHYYNEQFF
>TRBJ2-7|TRBV12-3/TRBV12-4
CASSLGAAYEQYF
>TRBJ2-7|TRBV4-3
CASSQDGGAAYEQYF
>TRBJ2-6|TRBV4-3
CASSAQQGRSSSGANVLTF
>NA|TRBV20-1
CSAPFPGHGETQYF
>TRBJ1-2|TRBV7-2
CASRGTGASYGYTF
>TRBJ2-1|TRBV13
CASSLISGEQFF
>TRBJ2-3|TRBV28
CASSEDRSTDTQYF
>TRBJ2-7|TRBV6-4
CASSDSLGQGLNEQYF
>TRBJ2-2|TRBV6-2/TRBV6-3
CASSYMDTGELFF
>TRBJ2-1|TRBV29-1
CSVDRTGGNNEQFF
>TRBJ2-1|TRBV11-2
CASSLVIGAGDNEQFF
>TRBJ1-6|TRBV2
CAIGRLETNSPLHF
>TRBJ1-2|TRBV20-1
CSASRGTANYGYTF
>TRBJ2-3|TRBV5-5
CASSLWEDTQYF
>TRBJ2-3|TRBV20-1
CSAERSTDTQYF
>TRBJ1-6|TRBV11-2
CASSLEASSPLHF
>TRBJ2-7|TRBV7-9
CASSLPWNSSGSSYEQYF
>TRBJ1-5|TRBV12-3/TRBV12-4
CASSLLGLHQPQHF
>TRBJ1-2|TRBV27
CASSDHIQTLGRANYGYTF
>TRBJ2-6|TRBV27
CASGYSGANVLTF
>TRBJ1-2|TRBV29-1
CSVDQGETASFGYTF
>TRBJ2-1|TRBV2
CASRGSAHNEQFF
>TRBJ2-1|TRBV9
CASSVASSAGEQFF
>TRBJ2-3|TRBV9
CASSVAFTDTQYF
>TRBJ2-5|TRBV20-1
CSASVETQYF
>TRBJ2-7|TRBV29-1
CSVVGDIRTSLGEQYF
>TRBJ2-3|TRBV6-6
CASQWGGTQYF
>NA|TRBV7-2
CASSIGQGPCEQYF
>TRBJ2-7|TRBV20-1
CSAPSSGLTSTYEQYF
>TRBJ1-1|TRBV27
CASSFRGGLSTEAFF
>TRBJ2-1|TRBV20-1
CSASGRLYNEQFF
>TRBJ1-2|TRBV12-3/TRBV12-4
CASTALRGTDGYTF